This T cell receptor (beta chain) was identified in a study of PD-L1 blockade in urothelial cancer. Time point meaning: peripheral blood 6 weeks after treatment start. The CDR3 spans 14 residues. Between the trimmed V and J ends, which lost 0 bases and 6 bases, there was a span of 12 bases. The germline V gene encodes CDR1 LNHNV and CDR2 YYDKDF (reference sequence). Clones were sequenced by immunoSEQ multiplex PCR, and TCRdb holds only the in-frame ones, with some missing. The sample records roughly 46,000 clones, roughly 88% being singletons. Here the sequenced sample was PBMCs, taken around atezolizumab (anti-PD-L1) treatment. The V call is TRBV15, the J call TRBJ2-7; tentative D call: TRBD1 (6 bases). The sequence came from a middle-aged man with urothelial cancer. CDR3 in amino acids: CATSRDPRGGEQYF. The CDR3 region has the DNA TGTGCCACCAGCAGAGATCCCAGGGGCGGCGAGCAGTACTTC.